What follows describes a single T cell receptor (beta chain). This sample is drawn from a study of blood T cell repertoires in COVID-19. Study in general: T cells, B-cell-depleted T cells, or PBMCs provided the cDNA or gDNA that served as material.

The assay was immunoSEQ multiplex PCR, and TCRdb's table has in-frame clones only and misses some. Seen here are over 70,000 clones, approximately 88% observed once, and the top ten hold 8.5% to 14%. The J segment lost 5 bases and the V segment lost 7 bases, leaving 8 bases of the junction unmatched. Germline V gene sequence: CDR1 LNHDA, CDR2 SQIVND (reference sequence). The CDR3 loop spans 14 amino acids. This receptor was identified in an elderly man with acute or convalescent COVID-19. The sample was peripheral blood. This chain connects TRBV19 to TRBJ1-3, with 7 bases identical to TRBD1. The CDR3 coding sequence is TGTGCCAGTACGCAGACAGGGAATCGAAACACCATATATTTT. It specifies CASTQTGNRNTIYF.